This T cell receptor beta chain was recovered during a study of patients and donors after allogeneic stem cell transplantation (dated by TCRdb to 2020 to 2021). Library construction relied on RT-PCR. The reads were generated on a NextSeq 550. Using fastp trimming at Q25 and MiXCR clonotype assembly, TCRdb reanalyzed the public sequencing data and kept in-frame beta chains. Here each entry gathers all rows of one CDR3 protein and keeps the most common genes and DNA. This sample lists approximately 200,000 distinct CDR3 sequences; 40% to 45% were detected once. Together, the top ten hold less than 40% of the sample. CDR1 SGHRS and CDR2 YFSETQ are derived from the germline V gene. The CDR3 spans 15 residues, from the cysteine through the phenylalanine. Only the CDR3 DNA is retained, 45 bases long and in frame from the first base. Trimming at the junction amounts to 0 bases on V and 0 bases on J, and the germline ends lie 9 bases apart.

This clonotype was recorded a few times. Its antigen has not been determined. Nothing much larger sits one base from this clone, and base qualities are not available. The specimen was blood, either unsorted or a sorted T cell fraction (not recorded which). The chain is assembled from TRBV5-1 and TRBJ1-2, with the identity of the D gene unclear. The sequence came from a human donor who was either an allogeneic HSCT recipient or a stem cell or donor lymphocyte infusion donor (not recorded which). It is not recorded whose cells these are; they may come from a transplant donor. The base sequence is TGCGCCAGCAGCTTGGAAGTAAAAGCTAACTATGGCTACACCTTC. Its product reads: CASSLEVKANYGYTF.